The sequence of this T cell receptor (beta chain) was determined in a study of OX40 agonist ivuxolimab in advanced cancers. Repertoires were generated with immunoSEQ multiplex PCR, while TCRdb's copy carries only in-frame clones and drops some. The sample has 22,000 or so clones; 84% are singletons. This CDR3 comprises 16 residues. This clone was observed once. This sequence joins TRBV21-1 and TRBJ2-7; the table's D call TRBD1 went unverified against the DNA. TRBV21-1 corresponds to a pseudogene. The specimen comprised CD4+ or CD8+ T cells sorted from blood, sampled in a trial of the OX40 agonist ivuxolimab. The receptor was isolated from an adult with an advanced solid tumor such as melanoma, head and neck, liver or kidney cancer. CDR3 amino acids: CASRELRGESSYEQYF. For the CDR3, the DNA is TGTGCCAGCAGGGAACTCAGGGGTGAGAGCTCCTACGAGCAGTACTTC.